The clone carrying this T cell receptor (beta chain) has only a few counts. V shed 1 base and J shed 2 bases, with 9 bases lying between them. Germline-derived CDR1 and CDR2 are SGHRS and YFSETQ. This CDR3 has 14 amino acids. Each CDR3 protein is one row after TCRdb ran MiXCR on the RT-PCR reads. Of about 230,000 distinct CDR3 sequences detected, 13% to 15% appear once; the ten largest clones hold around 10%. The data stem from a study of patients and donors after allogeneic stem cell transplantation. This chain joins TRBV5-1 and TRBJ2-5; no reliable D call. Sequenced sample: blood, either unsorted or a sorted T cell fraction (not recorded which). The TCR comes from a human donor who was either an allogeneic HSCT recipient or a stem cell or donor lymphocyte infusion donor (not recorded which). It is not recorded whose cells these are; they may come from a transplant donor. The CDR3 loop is CASSLNGPQETQYF. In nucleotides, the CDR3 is TGCGCCAGCAGCTTGAACGGCCCACAAGAGACCCAGTACTTC.